The 26 T cell receptor beta chains below come from one sample, sequenced in a study of blood T cells in healthy people across ages. With a J-beta primer mix and a sample-barcoded 5' primer, a second PCR ran about 7 to 11 cycles. TCRdb recomputed calls from the 5' RACE reads with MiXCR, one row per CDR3 protein. The data contain over a million distinct CDR3 sequences, under 45% of them singletons. The sequenced sample was blood. The receptors derive from an older woman in good health.

The chain employs TRBV27 and TRBJ2-3; no definite D call. The CDR3 length is 16 residues. CDR1 is MNHEY, CDR2 SMNVEV, per germline (reference sequence). Trimming left V 5 bases short and J 4 bases short, with 19 bases between. The CDR3 bases are TGTGCCAGCAGTACCCCGAAAGGTCCTTGGGCAGATACGCAGTATTTT. Translated: CASSTPKGPWADTQYF.

The chain combines TRBV24-1 with TRBJ2-6; D unresolved. Trimming stripped 4 bases from V and 2 bases from J, with 5 bases between. The CDR3 is 14 amino acids. The germline V gene has CDR1 KGHDR and CDR2 SFDVKD. The CDR3 is CATSDPTGANVLTF. The CDR3 nucleotides read TGTGCCACCAGTGACCCCACTGGGGCCAACGTCCTGACTTTC.

This rearrangement joins TRBV10-3 to TRBJ2-1; D call uncertain. The germline V gene encodes CDR1 ENHRY and CDR2 SYGVKD. The CDR3 extends over 13 amino acids. Trimming shortened V by 6 bases and J by 5 bases, and 11 bases separated the two germline ends. The CDR3 DNA is TGTGCCATCAGCACCCTGGCGCACAATGAGCAGTTCTTC. It yields the protein CAISTLAHNEQFF.

The J gene is TRBJ2-5, the V gene TRBV6-5, with a possible D match to TRBD1 (5 bases). CDR1 is MNHEY and CDR2 is SVGAGI in the germline V gene. This CDR3 contains 14 residues. V was pared by 2 bases and J by 2 bases, with 9 bases between. This CDR3 reads CASSYDSKQETQYF. The CDR3 DNA is TGTGCCAGCAGTTACGACAGCAAACAAGAGACCCAGTACTTC.

The chain joins TRBV5-1 to TRBJ2-7, with 8 bases lining up with TRBD2. CDR1 is SGHRS, CDR2 YFSETQ, per germline. The junction had 7 bases not matched to a gene; V was cut back by 0 bases and J by 2 bases. This CDR3 is built from 16 residues. CDR3 sequence (DNA): TGCGCCAGCAGCTTGGACGGACTAGCATCTACCTACGAGCAGTACTTC. This encodes CASSLDGLASTYEQYF.

There are a few counts of this clonotype. This chain uses TRBV20-1 with TRBJ2-7, with D maybe TRBD2 (6 bases). The CDR3 consists of 14 residues. Per germline, CDR1 DFQATT and CDR2 SNEGSKA (reference sequence). V was clipped by 3 bases and J by 2 bases, with 14 bases between them. DNA of the CDR3: TGCAGTGCTAGTTTGGCGGGACGCACCTACGAGCAGTACTTC. Its protein product is CSASLAGRTYEQYF.

The V gene is TRBV11-2, the J gene TRBJ2-1; 7 bases line up with TRBD2. This CDR3 is built from 14 residues. The J segment lost 5 bases and the V segment lost 4 bases, leaving 5 bases of the junction unmatched. Germline CDR1 SGHAT, CDR2 FQNNGV. CDR3 residues: CASSYRDYDNEQFF. The CDR3 DNA reads as TGTGCCAGCAGCTACCGGGACTACGACAATGAGCAGTTCTTC.

The chain links TRBV4-1 to TRBJ2-1, with 10 bases that match TRBD2. Germline CDR1 is MGHRA and CDR2 is YSYEKL. The CDR3 has 16 residues. The V and J ends lost 3 bases and 7 bases, in that order; junction bases with no gene match: 9. The CDR3 protein is CASSQGSGRATNEQFF. Written as DNA, the CDR3 is TGCGCCAGCAGCCAGGGCAGCGGGAGGGCCACTAATGAGCAGTTCTTC.

The chain uses TRBV6-2 or TRBV6-3 and TRBJ1-2; D is uncertain. V gave up 6 bases and J gave up 1 base, with 15 bases separating them. CDR1 is MNHEY, CDR2 SVGEGT, per germline. The CDR3 contains 15 residues. The CDR3 DNA reads as TGTGCCAGCAGCCTAGCGGCCGGACTTAACTATGGCTACACCTTC. This codes for CASSLAAGLNYGYTF.

Of note for this clonotype: A much larger clone is a single base away; this may be a read error. The genes are TRBV29-1 and TRBJ2-7; D unresolved. CDR1 and CDR2 (germline): SQVTM, ANQGSEA. The CDR3 totals 11 residues. Trimming stripped 7 bases from V and 3 bases from J, with 10 bases between. The CDR3 DNA reads as TGCAGCGGTGAGATCGGCTACGAGCAGTACTTC. Protein sequence: CSGEIGYEQYF.

The chain couples TRBV28 to TRBJ2-3; D gene unclear. Germline V gives CDR1 MDHEN, CDR2 SYDVKM. This CDR3 region has 13 residues. Deletions cut 6 bases from V and 2 bases from J, with 9 bases between. Written as DNA, the CDR3 is TGTGCCAGCAGGAAAGGGTTCACAGATACGCAGTATTTT. Translated, it gives CASRKGFTDTQYF. The entire variable domain, with the rest obtained from reference TRBV28 and TRBJ2-3, is as follows: DVKVTQSSRYLVKRTGEKVFLECVQDMDHENMFWYRQDPGLGLRLIYFSYDVKMKEKGDIPEGYSVSREKKERFSLILESASTNQTSMYLCASRKGFTDTQYFGPGTRLTVL.

The V gene is TRBV29-1, the J gene TRBJ2-1, with D unclear. V dropped 2 bases and J dropped 9 bases, with 14 bases sitting between them. The V gene's germline CDR1 is SQVTM and CDR2 ANQGSEA. The length of the CDR3 is 13 residues. Here the CDR3 DNA reads TGCAGCGTTGAATTAGCCTACGCCGGTGAGCAGTTCTTC. Amino acids: CSVELAYAGEQFF.

V gene TRBV7-2 combines with J gene TRBJ2-5, with 7 bases fitting TRBD2. After removal of 5 bases from V and 1 base from J, the junction contained 4 bases not matched to a gene. This CDR3 region has 14 residues. CDR1 SGHTA and CDR2 FQGNSA come from the germline V gene. CDR3 loop: CASSVGRSQETQYF. CDR3 DNA: TGTGCCAGCAGCGTCGGGAGGAGCCAAGAGACCCAGTACTTC.

The V gene is TRBV4-1, the J gene TRBJ2-1; tentatively, D is TRBD1 (5 bases). The CDR3 has 15 amino acids. Trimming removed 0 bases from V and 9 bases from J, with 15 bases in between. CDR1 and CDR2 from the germline V gene are MGHRA and YSYEKL. In DNA form, the CDR3 reads TGCGCCAGCAGCCAAGAGTGGCAGGGAAGGGGTGAGCAGTTCTTC. Its protein is CASSQEWQGRGEQFF.

The rearrangement uses TRBV7-9 and TRBJ2-1, with D hard to call. Germline loops: CDR1 SEHNR, CDR2 FQNEAQ (reference sequence). The length of the CDR3 is 15 residues. V shed 5 bases and J shed 1 base, with 12 bases lying between them. This CDR3 reads CASSQGSGSYNEQFF. CDR3 sequence (DNA): TGTGCCAGCAGCCAAGGAAGTGGATCCTACAATGAGCAGTTCTTC.

This clonotype has just one count. The chain couples TRBV12-3 or TRBV12-4 to TRBJ2-7; D might be TRBD2 (6 bases). This CDR3 is 14 amino acids long. The V end lost 5 bases, the J end lost 4 bases, and 15 bases lay between the germline ends. The CDR3 nucleotides are TGTGCCAGCAGTCCGGGGGACGGAGTGTACGAGCAGTACTTC. Its translation is CASSPGDGVYEQYF.

Only a few counts were recorded for this clonotype. V is TRBV7-2 and J is TRBJ2-3; 13 bases fit TRBD2. This CDR3 contains 19 residues. CDR1 and CDR2 (germline): SGHTA, FQGNSA. V shed 1 base and J 5 bases; nucleotides not matched to a gene: 12. The CDR3 spells CASSLGGGGLAGAVDTQYF. The CDR3 region has the DNA TGTGCCAGCAGCTTAGGGGGGGGTGGACTAGCGGGGGCGGTAGATACGCAGTATTTT.

In this sample, this clonotype turned up a few times. V usage is TRBV10-3 and J usage is TRBJ2-7; 7 bases map to TRBD1. CDR3 size: 14 residues. Trimming removed 6 bases from V and 2 bases from J; junction bases left unmatched: 7. In germline, CDR1 is ENHRY, CDR2 SYGVKD. The CDR3 region has the DNA TGTGCCATCAGGCCCGGGCAGGGGGCCTACGAGCAGTACTTC. Translation: CAIRPGQGAYEQYF.

Concerning this clonotype itself: An end of the junction does not agree with germline; a read error may underlie this. This sequence joins TRBV9 and TRBJ2-1; 9 bases align to TRBD2. This CDR3 region has 15 residues. CDR1 and CDR2 from the germline V gene are SGDLS and YYNGEE. CDR3 nucleotide sequence: TGTGCCCGCAGCGTAGGCGGGAGGGCCGGCAATGAGCAGTTCTTC. Its translation is CARSVGGRAGNEQFF.

The genes are TRBV24-1 and TRBJ2-7; 10 bases match TRBD1. CDR3 length: 12 residues. V was clipped by 4 bases and J by 12 bases; unmatched bases: 5. Looked up from germline, CDR1 is KGHDR and CDR2 is SFDVKD. Here the CDR3 reads CATSDSTGGLYF. CDR3 bases: TGTGCCACCAGTGACTCGACAGGGGGCCTGTACTTC.

V and J are TRBV15 and TRBJ2-3; 15 nucleotides agree with TRBD2. Germline trimming cut 4 bases from V and 5 bases from J; bases unmatched to any gene: 10. Looked up from germline, CDR1 is LNHNV and CDR2 is YYDKDF (reference sequence). The CDR3 extends over 18 amino acids. The CDR3: CATSTSGEGLAGGDTQYF. As DNA, the CDR3 is TGTGCCACCAGCACCTCCGGCGAGGGACTAGCGGGAGGAGATACGCAGTATTTT.

The chain employs TRBV10-2 and TRBJ2-7, with 9 bases that match TRBD2. V gave up 8 bases and J gave up 5 bases; unmatched junction bases: 13. Germline CDR1 is WSHSY and CDR2 is SAAADI. CDR3 length: 15 residues. CDR3 DNA: TGCGCCAGCTCTCCCGTAGCGGGAGACCCCCACGAGCAGTACTTC. This sequence encodes CASSPVAGDPHEQYF.

The rearrangement links TRBV4-1 to TRBJ2-7; no clear D gene. The ends were cut back, 1 base at V and 0 bases at J, with 13 bases in the middle. The CDR3 length is 16 residues. Germline CDR1 and CDR2: MGHRA and YSYEKL. The CDR3 reads CASSQGSSGRSYEQYF. The CDR3 region has the DNA TGCGCCAGCAGCCAAGGATCCTCTGGCCGCTCCTACGAGCAGTACTTC.

Details on this clonotype: The junction and the germline gene differ at one end; a read error may be behind it. J is TRBJ2-2 and V is TRBV24-1; the D gene could be TRBD1 or TRBD2 (7 bases each). The CDR3 is 14 amino acids. Germline V CDR1 and CDR2: KGHDR, SFDVKD. CDR3 bases: TGTGCCGCCAGCGGGACAGAGGACACCGGGGAGCTGTTTTTT. Translating it yields CAASGTEDTGELFF.

The gene calls are TRBV2 and TRBJ1-6; D is perhaps TRBD1 (6 bases). The CDR3 has 15 amino acids. Germline V gene sequence: CDR1 SNHLY, CDR2 FYNNEI. Trimming took off 5 bases at V and 5 bases at J, with 13 bases between the two ends. CDR3 amino acids: CASSPFTGNNSPLHF. The CDR3 DNA is TGTGCCAGCAGTCCTTTCACAGGGAATAATTCACCCCTCCACTTT.

The chain couples TRBV7-9 to TRBJ2-3; D might be TRBD2 (6 bases). The length of the CDR3 is 15 residues. Trimming left V 5 bases short and J 2 bases short, with 14 bases between. Per the germline V gene, CDR1 is SEHNR and CDR2 is FQNEAQ (reference sequence). The CDR3 here is CASSEGRDSTDTQYF. CDR3 sequence (DNA): TGTGCCAGCAGCGAAGGCAGGGACTCCACAGATACGCAGTATTTT. The complete variable domain, with remaining parts taken from reference TRBV7-9 and TRBJ2-3, reads DTGVSQNPRHKITKRGQNVTFRCDPISEHNRLYWYRQTLGQGPEFLTYFQNEAQLEKSRLLSDRFSAERPKGSFSTLEIQRTEQGDSAMYLCASSEGRDSTDTQYFGPGTRLTVL.